Sequencing of this T cell receptor (beta chain) was carried out in a study of T cells in Graves' hyperthyroidism and ophthalmopathy. The TCR beta CDR3 regions underwent amplification using RNA transcripts as the source. HTBI primers were used for first-round RT-PCR of the TCR CDR3. A single record per CDR3 protein comes from TCRdb applying MiXCR to the multiplex PCR reads. The sample holds approximately 520,000 distinct CDR3 sequences; around 20% are singletons and the top ten take less than 30%. This clonotype showed up many times. Antigen unknown. The V gene's germline CDR1 is PRHDT and CDR2 FYEKMQ (reference sequence). The V gene lost 5 bases and the J gene lost 0 bases, with 14 bases spanning the gap. The CDR3 has 16 residues. Study-wide results and caveats: Before onset, by a median of around 6.1 months, the model predicted ophthalmopathy. Most thyroid-expanded clonotypes above 0.001 were also found in blood.

This TCR was recovered from a man younger than 30 with Graves' hyperthyroidism. The source material was blood. The gene calls are TRBV13 and TRBJ1-3, with D perhaps matching TRBD1 (5 bases). CDR3 bases: TGTGCCAGCAGCCAGACCAGGGTGCCCTCTGGAAACACCATATATTTT. Residues: CASSQTRVPSGNTIYF.